This T cell receptor (beta chain) was captured by sequencing in a study of shared clonotypes between healthy human individuals. Study information: Used for every donor were three CD4 naive, three CD4 memory, two CD8 naive and one CD8 memory plate.

Study-wide findings and caveats: Blood alone was sampled, and tissue repertoires likely differ. Only a few donors were included, so the genetic and exposure-history diversity represented was limited. Non-shared clonotypes were found to have lower generation probabilities than the clonotypes that were shared by all four of the sorted-subset donors.

Using immunoSEQ multiplex PCR, the repertoire was profiled, and TCRdb retains in-frame clones only, with some absent. The sample records around 980,000 clones, about 84% being singletons. This clone was seen more than once but under ten times. No antigen is known for it. Specimen: memory CD4+ T cells from PBMCs. Subset given: CD45RA-negative fraction. This receptor was taken from a man between 18 and 29 years old in good health. Some clones in this sample may be carry-over from other donors' samples.

CDR3 in amino acids: CASSTNHGYEQYF. CDR3 DNA: TGTGCCAGCTCGACGAACCACGGGTACGAGCAGTACTTC. The V and J genes are TRBV18 and TRBJ2-7; the D is unclear. The V and J ends lost 6 bases and 4 bases respectively, with 13 bases between them. The length of the CDR3 is 13 residues. Germline V lookup: CDR1 KGHSH, CDR2 LQKENI.